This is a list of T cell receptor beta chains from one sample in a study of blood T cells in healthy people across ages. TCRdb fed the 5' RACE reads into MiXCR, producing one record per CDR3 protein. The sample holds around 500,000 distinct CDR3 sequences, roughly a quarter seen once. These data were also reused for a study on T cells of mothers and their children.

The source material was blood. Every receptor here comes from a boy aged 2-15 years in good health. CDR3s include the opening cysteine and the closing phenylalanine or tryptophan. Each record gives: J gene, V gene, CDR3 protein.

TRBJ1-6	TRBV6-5	CASSYAQGNSPLHF
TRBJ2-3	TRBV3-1	CASSKGGRINTDTQYF
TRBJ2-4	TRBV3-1	CASSPGIPGASQYF
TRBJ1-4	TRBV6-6	CASTGQGTEKLFF
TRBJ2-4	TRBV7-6	CASSLDREDIQYF
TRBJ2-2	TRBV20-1	CSARRTSGAANTGELFF
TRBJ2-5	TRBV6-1	CASSETASGGWETQYF
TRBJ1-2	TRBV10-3	CAISDERVDYGYTF
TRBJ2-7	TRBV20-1	CSARDRRGMYF
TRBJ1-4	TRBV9	CASSAGTGREKLFF
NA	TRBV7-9	CASSNQVFYEQYF
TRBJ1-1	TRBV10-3	CAISSRQGMGLNTEAFF
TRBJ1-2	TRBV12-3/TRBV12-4	CASSILQFYGYTF
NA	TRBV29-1	CSVGGKNEQFF
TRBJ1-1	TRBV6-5	CASSFLRGTEAFF
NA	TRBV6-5	CASSHSTGWYQETQYF
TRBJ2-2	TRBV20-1	CSARVASGRAGELFF
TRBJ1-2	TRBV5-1	CASSLEATGNYGYTF
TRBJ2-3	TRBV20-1	CSATPGAVDTDTQYF
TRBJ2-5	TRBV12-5	CASGLVQGETQYF
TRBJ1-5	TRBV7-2	CASSLGGARGDQPQHF
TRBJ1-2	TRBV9	CASTSDGGEAGYTF
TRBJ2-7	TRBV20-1	CSAPQQGGNEQYF
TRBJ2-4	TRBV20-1	CSASPSTGGGDIQYF